The source of this TCR beta chain is a study of cytotoxic CD8 clonotypes in ibrutinib-treated CLL. Whole-study context: Mean yields were around 260,000 productive templates and tens of thousands of productive rearrangements per sample. Study results and limitations: Increased clonality at ibrutinib response gave way to a return toward baseline at progression. Public clonotypes, rarely seen, contracted or held steady on treatment.

Sequencing was performed with immunoSEQ multiplex PCR; in TCRdb, only in-frame clones are kept and a portion is missing. The repertoire holds 300,000 to 350,000 clones, with about 80% as singletons. CDR1 SNHLY and CDR2 FYNNEI come from the germline V gene. Unmatched junction bases numbered 6, after V lost 6 bases and J lost 8 bases. The CDR3 is 12 amino acids. This clone has just a few counts. Its antigen is not identified. Frozen-stored PBMCs produced roughly 2 micrograms of genomic DNA for TCR beta libraries. The J gene is TRBJ1-1, the V gene TRBV2; 7 bases map to TRBD1. The source is a human donor with chronic lymphocytic leukemia. This specimen consisted of PBMCs, obtained before ibrutinib treatment. CDR3 sequence: CASRDDRVEAFF. CDR3 nucleotides: TGTGCCAGCAGGGACGACAGGGTGGAAGCTTTCTTT.